This T cell receptor (beta chain) was profiled in a study of CD8+CD57+ T cells in acquired aplastic anemia. Genomic DNA provided the template from which TCR beta VDJ and CDR3 profiles were obtained. MiXCR, applied by TCRdb to the reads, yields one record per CDR3 protein. The sample lists around 250,000 distinct CDR3 sequences, around 82% occurring once. Note on this clonotype: Antigen: not known. Compared with germline, one end of the junction differs, possibly owing to a read error.

The authors sequenced patients whose flow cytometry had shown CD8+CD57+ cell expansion. Among the patients, all had severe acquired aplastic anemia. Study outcomes and limitations: Researchers report that fewer than 35 CD8+ CDR3 sequences appeared in both patients and controls. CD8+ Simpson's diversity showed no significant patient-control difference.

Germline-derived CDR1 and CDR2 are SGHDT and YYEEEE. The CDR3 runs 13 residues. The chain has TRBV5-6 and TRBJ1-2; D unclear. The receptor was derived from a human donor with aplastic anemia. What was sequenced was sorted CD4+, CD8+, or CD8+CD57+ T cells (not recorded which) from PBMCs. Here the CDR3 DNA reads TGTGCCCGCAGCTTGGCGGCAGTTTCTGGAAACACCTTC. It codes for CARSLAAVSGNTF.